The 30 T cell receptor beta chains in this list originate from one sample, sequenced in a study of T cell changes during pregnancy in multiple sclerosis. The table came from immunoSEQ multiplex PCR; TCRdb's copy has only in-frame clones and leaves some out. Of 60,000 to 85,000 clones in the sample, roughly 94% are singletons; the top ten hold approximately 0.63%. The sample consisted of peripheral blood, taken in the third trimester of pregnancy. The receptors shown here come from a female donor with multiple sclerosis, enrolled in a pregnancy study.

The chain recombines TRBV30 with TRBJ1-4, with 7 bases that match TRBD1. This CDR3 has 15 residues. V shed 2 bases, J shed 8 bases, and the junction held 11 bases outside the gene matches. Germline lookup yields CDR1 GTSNPN and CDR2 SVGIG (reference sequence). The CDR3 spells CAWSPDRTTGEKLFF. DNA for the CDR3: TGTGCCTGGAGTCCCGACAGGACGACAGGGGAAAAACTGTTTTTT.

Here the CDR3 reads CASSPYRVDGYTF. The CDR3 DNA is TGTGCCAGCAGTCCCTACAGGGTGGATGGCTACACCTTC. This rearrangement joins TRBV2 to TRBJ1-2, with D perhaps TRBD1 (6 bases). This CDR3 contains 13 residues. Germline CDR1 is SNHLY and CDR2 is FYNNEI. The V end was cut by 5 bases, the J end by 6 bases, with 13 bases between. The full variable domain, in which reference TRBV2 and TRBJ1-2 provide the parts outside the CDR3, is EPEVTQTPSHQVTQMGQEVILRCVPISNHLYFYWYRQILGQKVEFLVSFYNNEISEKSEIFDDQFSVERPDGSNFTLKIRSTKLEDSAMYFCASSPYRVDGYTFGSGTRLTVV.

V and J are TRBV5-5 and TRBJ2-7, with D perhaps TRBD1 (5 bases). The germline V gene has CDR1 SGHKS and CDR2 YYEKEE (reference sequence). Trimming left V 4 bases short and J 0 bases short, with 11 bases between. The CDR3 contains 14 residues. The CDR3 spells CASSLYRSSYEQYF. The CDR3 nucleotides read TGTGCCAGCAGCCTCTACAGGTCCTCCTACGAGCAGTACTTC.

CDR3 bases: TGTGCCAGCAGCATTAACAGGGGGCCGGGCACCGGGGAGCTGTTTTTT. This codes for CASSINRGPGTGELFF. V gene TRBV7-3 combines with J gene TRBJ2-2; 9 bases line up with TRBD1. V trimming: 5 bases; J trimming: 4 bases; junction bases outside the gene matches: 8. The CDR3 extends over 16 amino acids. From germline, CDR1 is SGHTA and CDR2 FQGTGA.

This chain connects TRBV4-3 to TRBJ2-7; 9 bases are a match to TRBD1. In germline, CDR1 is LGHNA, CDR2 YSLEER. The CDR3 has 17 residues. J lost 0 bases, V lost 0 bases, and 6 bases had no gene match. The CDR3 sequence is CASSQEAGTGFSYEQYF. Written as DNA, the CDR3 is TGCGCCAGCAGCCAAGAGGCCGGGACAGGGTTCTCCTACGAGCAGTACTTC.

This rearrangement joins TRBV7-2 to TRBJ1-6, with 7 bases aligning to TRBD1. V lost 1 base to trimming and J lost 7 bases; unmatched junction nucleotides: 7. The CDR3 covers 16 residues. The germline V gene has CDR1 SGHTA and CDR2 FQGNSA. The CDR3 loop is CASSLGYGTVNSPLHF. The CDR3 nucleotides are TGTGCCAGCAGCTTAGGTTACGGGACAGTCAATTCACCCCTCCACTTT.

The CDR3: CASSKTGEHGYTF. The CDR3 bases are TGTGCCAGCAGCAAAACAGGAGAACATGGCTACACCTTC. The chain employs TRBV21-1 and TRBJ1-2; the D call TRBD1 from the table was never checked on the DNA. TRBV21-1 is a pseudogene. The CDR3 runs to 13 residues.

The rearrangement uses TRBV11-2 and TRBJ1-5; 7 nucleotides line up with TRBD1. With V trimmed by 1 base and J by 5 bases, 8 bases remained unmatched. Germline assignment: CDR1 SGHAT and CDR2 FQNNGV. The CDR3 runs to 16 residues. The CDR3 DNA follows: TGTGCCAGCAGCTTAGGCTACAGGGGTGAAGATCAGCCCCAGCATTTT. Its translation is CASSLGYRGEDQPQHF.

The rearrangement uses TRBV4-3 and TRBJ1-2; D uncertain. CDR3 length: 14 amino acids. The germline V and J ends were trimmed by 0 bases and 7 bases, with 12 bases remaining between them. Germline V gives CDR1 LGHNA, CDR2 YSLEER. CDR3 residues: CASSQESGSFGYTF. The CDR3 nucleotides are TGCGCCAGCAGCCAAGAATCCGGGAGCTTTGGCTACACCTTC.

The gene calls are TRBV7-3 and TRBJ1-1; D remains unclear. This CDR3 has 15 amino acids. Trimming shortened V by 3 bases and J by 1 base, and 12 bases separated the two germline ends. Germline CDR1 SGHTA, CDR2 FQGTGA. CDR3 sequence reads: CASSLELGSNTEAFF. CDR3 bases: TGTGCCAGCAGCTTGGAGTTAGGATCGAACACTGAAGCTTTCTTT.

This chain links TRBV5-8 with TRBJ1-3; D is possibly TRBD1 (6 bases). The CDR3 extends over 16 amino acids. V was trimmed by 2 bases and J by 1 base, leaving 13 bases between them. Germline V gene lookup returns CDR1 SGHTS and CDR2 YDEGEE. The CDR3 DNA reads as TGTGCCAGCAGCTTTATGGGGGCGCGATCTGGAAACACCATATATTTT. It codes for CASSFMGARSGNTIYF.

The rearrangement uses TRBV6-6 and TRBJ1-1, with 12 bases identical to TRBD1. CDR3 length equals 15 residues. Trimming took 5 bases from V and 5 from J; bases not matched to a gene: 6. CDR1 is MNHNY, CDR2 SVGAGI, per germline (reference sequence). As DNA, the CDR3 is TGTGCCAGCAGTGCGGGACAGGGGGCGAGAACTGAAGCTTTCTTT. It translates to CASSAGQGARTEAFF.

The chain combines TRBV5-4 with TRBJ1-4, with TRBD1 matching 8 bases. J was trimmed by 6 bases and V by 4 bases; bases with no gene match: 11. The CDR3 is made up of 16 amino acids. Per germline, CDR1 SGHNT and CDR2 YYREEE (reference sequence). The CDR3 DNA follows: TGTGCCAGCAGCCCGGAGCGGCAGGGGGCGTATGAAAAACTGTTTTTT. This sequence encodes CASSPERQGAYEKLFF.

The chain joins TRBV4-2 to TRBJ2-5; TRBD2 agrees at 7 bases. Trimming removed 4 bases from V and 5 bases from J; junction bases left unmatched: 7. CDR3 length: 14 residues. Germline assignment: CDR1 LGHNA and CDR2 YNFKEQ. The chain's CDR3 is CASSRVGGGETQYF. The CDR3 DNA is TGTGCCAGCAGCCGGGTGGGGGGGGGTGAGACCCAGTACTTC.

The V call is TRBV11-1, the J call TRBJ2-7; 7 positions match TRBD1. The CDR3 extends over 16 amino acids. Germline-derived CDR1 and CDR2 are SGHAT and FQDESV (reference sequence). Losses at the gene ends were 0 bases for V and 2 bases for J; bases not matched to a gene: 7. The CDR3 reads CASSLARDSVTYEQYF. The CDR3, as DNA: TGTGCCAGCAGCTTAGCTAGGGACAGCGTTACCTACGAGCAGTACTTC.

The chain is built from TRBV4-3 and TRBJ2-6; D is perhaps TRBD1 (5 bases). This CDR3 is 16 amino acids long. CDR1 is LGHNA and CDR2 is YSLEER in the germline V gene. The V end lost 2 bases, the J end lost 4 bases, and 12 bases lay between the germline ends. The CDR3 region has the DNA TGCGCCAGCAGCCAATCCCAGGGATCCGGGGCCAACGTCCTGACTTTC. Amino acids: CASSQSQGSGANVLTF.

This rearrangement joins TRBV6-5 to TRBJ1-2, with D hard to call. V gave up 9 bases and J gave up 8 bases, with 13 bases separating them. Per germline, CDR1 MNHEY and CDR2 SVGAGI. The CDR3 length is 11 residues. DNA for the CDR3: TGTGCCAGTACCGGTCCGGGGGGCTACACCTTC. Translation: CASTGPGGYTF.

This clone was counted once. This chain connects TRBV7-2 to TRBJ2-7; D is unclear. From germline, CDR1 is SGHTA and CDR2 FQGNSA. The CDR3 is 11 residues long. V shed 3 bases and J shed 5 bases, with 5 bases lying between them. The CDR3 sequence: CASSFDNEQYF. The DNA for the CDR3 is TGTGCCAGCAGCTTCGACAACGAGCAGTACTTC.

The rearrangement uses TRBV2 and TRBJ1-1; 8 nucleotides agree with TRBD1. The trim removed 7 bases at V and 1 base at J, leaving 2 bases unmatched. Germline V gives CDR1 SNHLY, CDR2 FYNNEI. CDR3 length: 13 residues. DNA for the CDR3: TGTGCCAGCATTACAGGGGGGAACACTGAAGCTTTCTTT. Encoded protein: CASITGGNTEAFF.

V is TRBV6-1 and J is TRBJ2-3; unclear D gene. CDR1 and CDR2 (germline): MNHNS, SASEGT. This CDR3 contains 14 residues. V lost 1 base to trimming and J lost 4 bases, with 9 bases between them. CDR3 region: CASSEGPYPDTQYF. CDR3 in DNA: TGTGCCAGCAGTGAAGGTCCCTACCCAGATACGCAGTATTTT.

Only a few counts were recorded for this clone. The chain links TRBV11-2 to TRBJ2-3; 7 nucleotides agree with TRBD1. The CDR3 spans 17 residues. The germline V gene has CDR1 SGHAT and CDR2 FQNNGV. The V and J ends lost 5 bases and 1 base, in that order; junction bases with no gene match: 12. The CDR3 region is CASSKWTGATGTDTQYF. CDR3 sequence (DNA): TGTGCCAGCAGCAAATGGACAGGCGCTACCGGCACAGATACGCAGTATTTT.

The CDR3 DNA reads as TGTGCCAGCAGCTCTCCGGGACAGGGGTTCGCTGAAGCTTTCTTT. Amino acid sequence: CASSSPGQGFAEAFF. This chain connects TRBV11-2 to TRBJ1-1; 10 bases agree with TRBD1. The CDR3 extends over 15 amino acids. Germline CDR1 reads SGHAT; CDR2 reads FQNNGV. After removal of 4 bases from V and 6 bases from J, the junction contained 8 bases not matched to a gene. Supplemented by reference TRBV11-2 and TRBJ1-1, the full variable domain reads EAGVAQSPRYKIIEKRQSVAFWCNPISGHATLYWYQQILGQGPKLLIQFQNNGVVDDSQLPKDRFSAERLKGVDSTLKIQPAKLEDSAVYLCASSSPGQGFAEAFFGQGTRLTVV.

CDR3 sequence reads: CASSEYFGDRGGTGELFF. The CDR3 DNA is TGTGCCAGCAGTGAATACTTCGGAGACAGGGGAGGCACCGGGGAGCTGTTTTTT. J is TRBJ2-2 and V is TRBV25-1; 8 nucleotides agree with TRBD1. CDR1 and CDR2 from the germline V gene are MGHDK and SYGVNS. Trimming took 0 bases from V and 4 from J; bases not matched to a gene: 10. The CDR3 extends over 18 amino acids.

The chain employs TRBV18 and TRBJ2-4; the D gene is possibly TRBD1 (6 bases). Germline-derived CDR1 and CDR2 are KGHSH and LQKENI. Trimming left V 9 bases short and J 8 bases short, with 20 bases between. This CDR3 is built from 14 residues. This chain's CDR3 is CASRNTGLGDIQYF. CDR3 bases: TGTGCCAGTCGAAATACAGGGTTGGGGGACATTCAGTACTTC.

J is TRBJ1-5 and V is TRBV15; 7 bases match TRBD1. The CDR3 runs to 17 residues. Germline trimming cut 3 bases from V and 5 bases from J; bases unmatched to any gene: 13. Per germline, CDR1 LNHNV and CDR2 YYDKDF (reference sequence). The CDR3 spells CATSSRGKGAGDQPQHF. CDR3 DNA sequence: TGTGCCACCAGCAGCCGCGGGAAGGGGGCTGGGGATCAGCCCCAGCATTTT.

The gene calls are TRBV6-5 and TRBJ1-1; no firm D call. The CDR3 has 16 residues. V was clipped by 1 base and J by 4 bases, with 16 bases between them. The germline gives CDR1 MNHEY, CDR2 SVGAGI. In DNA, the CDR3 is TGTGCCAGCAGTTACTTTGGAGGGAAGAGGAGCACTGAAGCTTTCTTT. Its protein is CASSYFGGKRSTEAFF.

The genes are TRBV4-1 and TRBJ2-3; possibly TRBD1 for D (6 bases). From germline, CDR1 is MGHRA and CDR2 YSYEKL. The V end lost 4 bases, the J end lost 2 bases, and 10 bases lay between the germline ends. CDR3 length: 14 amino acids. The chain's CDR3 is CASSLGQNTDTQYF. As DNA, the CDR3 is TGCGCCAGCAGCCTCGGACAGAACACAGATACGCAGTATTTT.

The chain is built from TRBV6-6 and TRBJ2-1; 10 bases agree with TRBD2. With 6 bases clipped from V and 9 bases from J, the junction kept 8 bases outside the gene matches. Looked up from germline, CDR1 is MNHNY and CDR2 is SVGAGI (reference sequence). The length of the CDR3 is 14 residues. The CDR3 DNA is TGTGCCAGCAGCCCTAGCGGGGGATCGAGTGAGCAGTTCTTC. It codes for CASSPSGGSSEQFF.

The CDR3 bases are TGTGCCAGTAGTATGGGGGACAGGGAATATGGCTACACCTTC. Its translation: CASSMGDREYGYTF. The rearrangement joins TRBV19 to TRBJ1-2; 9 bases agree with TRBD1. The CDR3 totals 14 residues. The V gene end was trimmed by 3 bases and the J gene end by 5 bases; junction bases not matched to a gene: 4. Germline-derived CDR1 and CDR2 are LNHDA and SQIVND (reference sequence).

This clone has only one observation. The V and J genes are TRBV7-3 and TRBJ2-5; 12 nucleotides line up with TRBD2. Per the germline V gene, CDR1 is SGHTA and CDR2 is FQGTGA. The CDR3 is made up of 16 amino acids. J lost 12 bases, V lost 5 bases, and 16 bases had no gene match. CDR3 coding DNA: TGTGCCAGCAGCCACGAGGCTAGCGGGGGGGCGGGTCCGAAGTACTTC. Its translation is CASSHEASGGAGPKYF.